This T cell receptor beta chain was sequenced in a study of CD8 T cells in ankylosing spondylitis. Study conclusions and caveats: Roughly eight highly homologous variants formed a TCR beta motif that appeared characteristic of ankylosing spondylitis blood. Past research had described some motif variants in reactive arthritis synovial fluid and blood. Reported data indicate significant enrichment of disease-linked clones within matched ankylosing spondylitis synovial fluid. Clones linked to disease, bearing a CD8+ phenotype, were relatively rare in peripheral blood.

Library preparation for TCR beta used quantitative 5'-RACE with molecular barcodes. TCRdb re-called the 5' RACE reads through MiXCR, storing one row per CDR3 protein. The sample has 670,000 or so distinct CDR3 sequences, about 20% seen once; the top ten hold 15% to 20%. This clonotype was detected only a few times. The antigen is undetermined. The germline gives CDR1 SNHLY, CDR2 FYNNEI. The CDR3 sequence is 11 residues long. Unmatched junction bases numbered 3, after V lost 2 bases and J lost 15 bases. Sequences were obtained from blood, either unsorted or a sorted T cell fraction (not recorded which). The TCR originated in a male donor with ankylosing spondylitis. V is TRBV2 and J is TRBJ2-1, with TRBD1 matching 8 bases. As DNA, the CDR3 is TGTGCCAGCAGTGAAACTCAGGGGGCGTTCTTC. Amino acid sequence: CASSETQGAFF.